The 21 T cell receptor beta chains listed next were all sequenced from one sample in a study of identical twins. Each CDR3 protein gets one entry after TCRdb re-called the 5' RACE reads with MiXCR. The table has hundreds of thousands of distinct CDR3 sequences, 20% to 25% seen once. This sample was shared with a second study, whose subject was T cells expressing NK-cell markers.

Sequencing input: CD4+ T cells sorted from blood. These receptors all stem from a woman aged 18-30 years in good health.

In its sample, this clonotype was seen a few times. This chain uses TRBV27 with TRBJ1-1; D unresolved. V lost 5 bases to trimming and J lost 3 bases, with 7 bases between them. Germline V gives CDR1 MNHEY, CDR2 SMNVEV (reference sequence). The CDR3 has 12 residues. CDR3 amino acids: CASSARHTEAFF. DNA for the CDR3: TGTGCCAGCAGTGCACGTCACACTGAAGCTTTCTTT.

The chain combines TRBV12-3 or TRBV12-4 with TRBJ2-3, with a weak D call TRBD2 (7 bases). The CDR3 totals 15 residues. Trimming removed 7 bases from V and 2 bases from J, with 16 bases in between. The CDR3 is CASTWGAGATDTQYF. The CDR3 DNA is TGTGCCAGCACCTGGGGGGCGGGAGCCACAGATACGCAGTATTTT.

There are a few counts of this clonotype. The chain employs TRBV29-1 and TRBJ1-1; no definite D call. CDR1 is SQVTM and CDR2 is ANQGSEA in the germline V gene. This CDR3 spans 11 amino acids. The CDR3: CSPVRYTEAFF. Written as DNA, the CDR3 is TGCAGTCCCGTGAGGTACACTGAAGCTTTCTTT.

This clonotype was seen a handful of times. The chain links TRBV4-1 to TRBJ1-2; D possibly corresponds to TRBD1 (6 bases). Germline CDR1 is MGHRA and CDR2 is YSYEKL. The V end was cut by 5 bases, the J end by 8 bases, with 15 bases between. The CDR3 has 13 amino acids. CDR3 coding DNA: TGCGCCAGCAGCGACGACAGGATCAGGGGCTACACCTTC. Amino acid sequence: CASSDDRIRGYTF.

In its sample, this clonotype was seen a few times. V and J are TRBV20-1 and TRBJ1-5; D gene unclear. The CDR3 is 16 amino acids. Trimming removed 0 bases at V and 4 bases at J, with 16 bases between. Germline CDR1 is DFQATT and CDR2 is SNEGSKA (reference sequence). CDR3 loop: CSARDDRATMNQPQHF. CDR3 DNA: TGCAGTGCTAGAGATGACCGGGCAACTATGAATCAGCCCCAGCATTTT.

This clonotype has only a few counts. The CDR3 is CASKSSGSLDTGELFF. The CDR3 DNA sequence: TGTGCCAGTAAGAGTAGCGGGAGCTTGGACACCGGGGAGCTGTTTTTT. This chain links TRBV19 with TRBJ2-2, with 9 bases lining up with TRBD2. The germline gives CDR1 LNHDA, CDR2 SQIVND (reference sequence). The CDR3 is 16 amino acids. J gave up 3 bases and V 7 bases, and 9 bases lay outside the gene matches.

This chain connects TRBV7-9 to TRBJ1-1; no firm D call. Germline loops: CDR1 SEHNR, CDR2 FQNEAQ (reference sequence). V was clipped by 6 bases and J by 4 bases, with 9 bases between them. The CDR3 is made up of 12 amino acids. CDR3 amino acids: CASSLKGTEAFF. The CDR3 DNA follows: TGTGCCAGCAGTTTAAAGGGCACTGAAGCTTTCTTT.

In its sample, this clonotype was seen once. The V and J genes are TRBV10-3 and TRBJ2-3; D remains ambiguous. This CDR3 is built from 13 residues. Per germline, CDR1 ENHRY and CDR2 SYGVKD. Trimming took 7 bases from V and 1 from J, leaving 9 bases between them. The CDR3 DNA is TGTGCCATCACCGAAGCTGGCACAGATACGCAGTATTTT. Protein sequence: CAITEAGTDTQYF.

This clonotype occurred a few times. The J gene is TRBJ2-2, the V gene TRBV29-1; 12 bases are shared with TRBD1. The germline gives CDR1 SQVTM, CDR2 ANQGSEA. Trimming at V came to 0 bases and at J to 7 bases, leaving 9 bases not matched to a gene. This CDR3 has 17 residues. Here the CDR3 DNA reads TGCAGCGTTGAAGAAGGTCCGGGACAGGGGGCGGTCGGGGAGCTGTTTTTT. Amino acid sequence: CSVEEGPGQGAVGELFF.

This chain joins TRBV12-3 or TRBV12-4 and TRBJ1-2; TRBD1 agrees at 7 bases. Losses at the gene ends were 6 bases for V and 7 bases for J; bases not matched to a gene: 5. The CDR3 totals 12 residues. CDR3 nucleotide sequence: TGTGCCAGCAGACGGGGGGACAGTGGCTACACCTTC. Protein: CASRRGDSGYTF.

V usage is TRBV7-3 and J usage is TRBJ2-2, with D possibly TRBD1 on 6 matching bases. The CDR3 is 13 residues long. The V end was cut by 1 base, the J end by 8 bases, with 8 bases between. Germline V CDR1 and CDR2: SGHTA, FQGTGA. CDR3 sequence reads: CASSLIDRGELFF. CDR3 in DNA: TGTGCCAGCAGCTTAATCGACAGGGGGGAGCTGTTTTTT.

J is TRBJ1-5 and V is TRBV20-1; 8 bases fit TRBD1. This CDR3 has 14 amino acids. V lost 1 base and J lost 11; bases outside the gene matches: 10. CDR1 and CDR2 (germline): DFQATT, SNEGSKA (reference sequence). In nucleotides, the CDR3 is TGCAGTGCTAGAGGCCGGGACAGGCTTCGATCCCAGCATTTT. Translation gives CSARGRDRLRSQHF.

The sample holds a few counts of this clonotype. The J gene is TRBJ2-3, the V gene TRBV14, with 8 bases fitting TRBD2. The CDR3 covers 14 residues. In germline, CDR1 is SGHDN, CDR2 FVKESK. V lost 4 bases to trimming and J lost 5 bases; unmatched junction nucleotides: 5. CDR3 in amino acids: CASSPAGAGDTQYF. Written as DNA, the CDR3 is TGTGCCAGCAGCCCAGCGGGAGCTGGAGATACGCAGTATTTT.

This clonotype appeared a few times. The V gene is TRBV5-1, the J gene TRBJ2-2; the D is unclear. The V end was cut by 3 bases, the J end by 6 bases, with 12 bases between. CDR1 and CDR2 (germline): SGHRS, YFSETQ. There are 14 residues in the CDR3. CDR3 DNA: TGCGCCAGCAGCTCCGGTCGGTTGCCCGGGGAGCTGTTTTTT. Its translation is CASSSGRLPGELFF.

This clonotype was counted only a few times. The chain links TRBV9 to TRBJ1-4; D remains ambiguous. CDR3 length: 14 amino acids. Germline-derived CDR1 and CDR2 are SGDLS and YYNGEE. V was trimmed by 0 bases and J by 6 bases, leaving 9 bases between them. The CDR3 nucleotides are TGTGCCAGCAGCGTAGACTCGTGGGATGAAAAACTGTTTTTT. Its translation: CASSVDSWDEKLFF.

This chain connects TRBV10-1 to TRBJ2-2; 7 bases align to TRBD1. Germline V gives CDR1 WNHNN, CDR2 SYGVQD (reference sequence). V shed 6 bases, J shed 7 bases, and the junction held 5 bases outside the gene matches. The CDR3 runs to 13 residues. The CDR3 coding sequence is TGCGCCAGCAGCCGACAGGGCGGCGGGGAGCTGTTTTTT. Translating it yields CASSRQGGGELFF.

This clonotype was counted at least ten times. The chain joins TRBV5-1 to TRBJ1-1; D is possibly TRBD1 (5 bases). V lost 0 bases and J lost 5, with 11 bases in between. Looked up from germline, CDR1 is SGHRS and CDR2 is YFSETQ. The CDR3 sequence is 14 residues long. CDR3 residues: CASSLDGGGTEAFF. The CDR3 nucleotides are TGCGCCAGCAGCTTGGATGGGGGTGGGACTGAAGCTTTCTTT. The whole variable domain, remainder taken from reference TRBV5-1 and TRBJ1-1, is KAGVTQTPRYLIKTRGQQVTLSCSPISGHRSVSWYQQTPGQGLQFLFEYFSETQRNKGNFPGRFSGRQFSNSRSEMNVSTLELGDSALYLCASSLDGGGTEAFFGQGTRLTVV.

This rearrangement joins TRBV24-1 to TRBJ2-1; no firm D call. Per germline, CDR1 KGHDR and CDR2 SFDVKD. The CDR3 sequence is 13 residues long. The germline V and J ends were trimmed by 3 bases and 7 bases, with 9 bases remaining between them. For the CDR3, the DNA is TGTGCCACCAGTGATACCGTTCAGAATGAGCAGTTCTTC. It yields the protein CATSDTVQNEQFF.

The sample holds a few counts of this clonotype. V usage is TRBV5-1 and J usage is TRBJ1-1; D is possibly TRBD1 (5 bases). Germline assignment: CDR1 SGHRS and CDR2 YFSETQ. Trimming shortened V by 4 bases and J by 2 bases, and 15 bases separated the two germline ends. The CDR3 has 15 amino acids. The CDR3 nucleotides read TGCGCCAGCAGCCAGCAGGGTAGCCCAAACACTGAAGCTTTCTTT. The encoded protein is CASSQQGSPNTEAFF.

V and J are TRBV20-1 and TRBJ2-6; TRBD1 aligns across 8 bases. The CDR3 has 16 residues. With V trimmed by 2 bases and J by 4 bases, 7 bases remained unmatched. CDR1 and CDR2 from the germline V gene are DFQATT and SNEGSKA (reference sequence). The CDR3 DNA reads as TGCAGTGCTAGACCAGGGGGCGCGACGGGGGCCAACGTCCTGACTTTC. As protein: CSARPGGATGANVLTF.

This clonotype has a count of ten or more. The rearrangement links TRBV6-5 to TRBJ1-2; weak D call: TRBD1 (5 bases). Trimming removed 2 bases from V and 12 bases from J, with 16 bases in between. Germline CDR1 MNHEY, CDR2 SVGAGI. The CDR3 runs to 13 residues. CDR3 DNA sequence: TGTGCCAGCAGTTACAGCGCAGGGCGACCTAACACCTTC. Its translation is CASSYSAGRPNTF.